The following is a T cell receptor (beta chain) sequence with its context. The target of this receptor is not known. The junction departs from the called germline gene at one end, perhaps through a read error. This entry belongs to a study of control samples from healthy donors and cancer patients (dated by TCRdb to 2020 to 2022). Receptor amplification or capture employed the immunoSEQ multiplex PCR assay. TCRdb mirrors the immuneACCESS table, restricted to in-frame sequences. Some clones are absent from its copies; in checked studies, under half trace to an unresolved V gene, and the reason for the others is unknown. This sample lists 50,000 to 75,000 clones; 85% were detected once. The biggest ten clones account for 4.5% to 6.5% of the sample. CDR1 MDHEN and CDR2 SYDVKM are derived from the germline V gene. The CDR3 sequence holds 16 residues, the cysteine and phenylalanine included. Only CDR3 DNA remains: 48 bases, in frame from the first base.

The sample consisted of blood. The TCR originated in a man aged 40-50 years in good health. The chain links TRBV28 with TRBJ1-5; 9 bases in between match TRBD1. The nucleotide sequence is given as TGTGCCAGCAGTTTAATATTCGGGACAGGGAATCGGCCCCAGCATTTT. The resulting protein is CASSLIFGTGNRPQHF.